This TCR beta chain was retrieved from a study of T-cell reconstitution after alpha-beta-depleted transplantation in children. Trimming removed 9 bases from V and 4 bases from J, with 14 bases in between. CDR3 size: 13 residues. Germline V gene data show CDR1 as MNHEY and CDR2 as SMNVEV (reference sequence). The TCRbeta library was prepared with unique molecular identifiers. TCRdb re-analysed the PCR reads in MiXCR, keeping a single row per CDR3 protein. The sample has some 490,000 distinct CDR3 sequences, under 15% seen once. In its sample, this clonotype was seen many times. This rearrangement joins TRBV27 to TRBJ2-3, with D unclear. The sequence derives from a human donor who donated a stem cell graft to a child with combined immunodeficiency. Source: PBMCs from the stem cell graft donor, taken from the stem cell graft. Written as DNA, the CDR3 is TGTGCCAGTACAAACGGAGAGGCAGATACGCAGTATTTT. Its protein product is CASTNGEADTQYF.